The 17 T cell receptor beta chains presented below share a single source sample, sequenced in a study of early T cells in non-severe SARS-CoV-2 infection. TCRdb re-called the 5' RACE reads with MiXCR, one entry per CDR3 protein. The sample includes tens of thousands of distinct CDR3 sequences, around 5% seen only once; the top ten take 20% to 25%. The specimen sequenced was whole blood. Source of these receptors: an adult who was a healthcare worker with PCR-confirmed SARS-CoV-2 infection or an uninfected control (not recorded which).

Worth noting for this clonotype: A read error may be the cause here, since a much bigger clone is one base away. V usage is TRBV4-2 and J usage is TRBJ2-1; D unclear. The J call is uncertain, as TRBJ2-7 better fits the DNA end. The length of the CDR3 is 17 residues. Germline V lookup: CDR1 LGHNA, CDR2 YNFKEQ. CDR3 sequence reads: CASSQEVVASSYNEQYF. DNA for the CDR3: TGTGCCAGCAGCCAAGAAGTCGTGGCGAGCTCCTACAATGAGCAGTACTTC.

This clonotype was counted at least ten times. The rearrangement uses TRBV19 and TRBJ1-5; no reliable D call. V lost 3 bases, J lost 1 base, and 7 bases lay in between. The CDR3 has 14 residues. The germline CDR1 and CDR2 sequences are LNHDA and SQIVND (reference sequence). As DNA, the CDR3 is TGTGCCAGTAGTATTTTGGACAGCAATCAGCCCCAGCATTTT. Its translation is CASSILDSNQPQHF.

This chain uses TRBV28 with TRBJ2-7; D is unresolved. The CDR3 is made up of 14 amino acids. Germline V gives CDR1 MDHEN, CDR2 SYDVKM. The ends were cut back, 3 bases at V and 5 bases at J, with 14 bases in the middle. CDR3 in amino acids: CASSFDPLADEQYF. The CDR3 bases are TGTGCCAGCAGTTTCGACCCCCTGGCGGACGAGCAGTACTTC.

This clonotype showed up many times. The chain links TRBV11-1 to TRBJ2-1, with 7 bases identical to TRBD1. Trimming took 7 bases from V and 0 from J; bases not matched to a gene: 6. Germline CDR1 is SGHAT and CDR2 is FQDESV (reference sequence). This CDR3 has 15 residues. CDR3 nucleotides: TGTGCCAGCAAAGAGGGACAGAGCTCCTACAATGAGCAGTTCTTC. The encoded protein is CASKEGQSSYNEQFF.

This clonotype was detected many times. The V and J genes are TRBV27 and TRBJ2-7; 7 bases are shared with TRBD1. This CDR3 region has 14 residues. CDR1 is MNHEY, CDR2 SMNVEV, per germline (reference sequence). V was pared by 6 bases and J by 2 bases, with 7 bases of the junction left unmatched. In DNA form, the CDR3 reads TGTGCCAGCAGCAGAGGGGGACAGCCCTACGAGCAGTACTTC. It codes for CASSRGGQPYEQYF.

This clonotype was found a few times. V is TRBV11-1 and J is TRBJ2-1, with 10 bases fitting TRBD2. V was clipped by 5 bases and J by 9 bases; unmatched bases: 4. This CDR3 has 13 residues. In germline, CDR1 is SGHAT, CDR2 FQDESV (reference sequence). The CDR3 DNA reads TGTGCCAGCAGCCCGAGGACTAGCGGTGAGCAGTTCTTC. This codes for CASSPRTSGEQFF. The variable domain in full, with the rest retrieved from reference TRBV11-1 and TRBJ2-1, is EAEVAQSPRYKITEKSQAVAFWCDPISGHATLYWYRQILGQGPELLVQFQDESVVDDSQLPKDRFSAERLKGVDSTLKIQPAELGDSAMYLCASSPRTSGEQFFGPGTRLTVL.

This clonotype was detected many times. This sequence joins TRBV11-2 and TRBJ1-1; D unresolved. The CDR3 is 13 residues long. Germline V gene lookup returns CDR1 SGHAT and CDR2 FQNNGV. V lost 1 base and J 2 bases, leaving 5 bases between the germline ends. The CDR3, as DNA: TGTGCCAGCAGCTTAGTAGAAAACACTGAAGCTTTCTTT. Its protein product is CASSLVENTEAFF. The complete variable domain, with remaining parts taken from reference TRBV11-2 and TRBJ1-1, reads EAGVAQSPRYKIIEKRQSVAFWCNPISGHATLYWYQQILGQGPKLLIQFQNNGVVDDSQLPKDRFSAERLKGVDSTLKIQPAKLEDSAVYLCASSLVENTEAFFGQGTRLTVV.

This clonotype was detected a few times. DNA for the CDR3: TGTGCCAGCAGCTTAGAGGCAGGGGGGATCTATGGCTACACCTTC. Protein sequence: CASSLEAGGIYGYTF. The chain carries TRBV7-6 and TRBJ1-2; TRBD1 aligns across 7 bases. Germline assignment: CDR1 SGHVS and CDR2 FNYEAQ. V dropped 1 base and J dropped 4; count of bases not matched to a gene: 6. The CDR3 runs 15 residues. Together with reference TRBV7-6 and TRBJ1-2, the CDR3 gives the full variable domain: GAGVSQSPRYKVTKRGQDVALRCDPISGHVSLYWYRQALGQGPEFLTYFNYEAQQDKSGLPNDRFSAERPEGSISTLTIQRTEQRDSAMYRCASSLEAGGIYGYTFGSGTRLTVV.

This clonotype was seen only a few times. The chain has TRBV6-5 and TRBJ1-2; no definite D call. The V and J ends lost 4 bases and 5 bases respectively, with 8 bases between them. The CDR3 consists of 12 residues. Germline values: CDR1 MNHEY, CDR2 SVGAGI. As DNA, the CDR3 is TGTGCCAGCAGTTTTGGAGGTTATGGCTACACCTTC. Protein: CASSFGGYGYTF.

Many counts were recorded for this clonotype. The CDR3 is CASSPLGQPTNYGYTF. In DNA form, the CDR3 reads TGTGCCAGCTCACCTCTTGGACAGCCTACTAACTATGGCTACACCTTC. This chain links TRBV18 with TRBJ1-2; possible D gene TRBD1, 6 bases. V lost 3 bases and J 0 bases, leaving 14 bases between the germline ends. Germline-derived CDR1 and CDR2 are KGHSH and LQKENI. This CDR3 has 16 amino acids. Full variable domain (remainder filled in from reference TRBV18 and TRBJ1-2): NAGVMQNPRHLVRRRGQEARLRCSPMKGHSHVYWYRQLPEEGLKFMVYLQKENIIDESGMPKERFSAEFPKEGPSILRIQQVVRGDSAAYFCASSPLGQPTNYGYTFGSGTRLTVV.

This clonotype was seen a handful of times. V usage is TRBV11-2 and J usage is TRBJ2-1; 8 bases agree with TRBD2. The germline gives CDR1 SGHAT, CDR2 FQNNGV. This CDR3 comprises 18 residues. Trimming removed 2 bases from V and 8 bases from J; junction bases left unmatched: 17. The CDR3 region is CASSLRLAGNPKADEQFF. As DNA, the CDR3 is TGTGCCAGCAGCTTAAGGTTAGCGGGAAACCCTAAGGCCGATGAGCAGTTCTTC.

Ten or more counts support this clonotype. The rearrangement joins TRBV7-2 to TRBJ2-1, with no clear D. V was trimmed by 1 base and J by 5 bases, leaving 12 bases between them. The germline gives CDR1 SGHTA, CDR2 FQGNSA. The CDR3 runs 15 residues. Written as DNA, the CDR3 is TGTGCCAGCAGCTTAGACATTGGATCTCACAATGAGCAGTTCTTC. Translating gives CASSLDIGSHNEQFF.

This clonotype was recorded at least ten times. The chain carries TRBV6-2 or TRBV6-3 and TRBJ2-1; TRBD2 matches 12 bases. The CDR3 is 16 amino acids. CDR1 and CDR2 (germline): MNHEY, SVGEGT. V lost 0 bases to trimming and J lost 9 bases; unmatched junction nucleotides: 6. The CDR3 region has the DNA TGTGCCAGCAGTTACTCGCAGACTAGCGGGGGCCTTGAGCAGTTCTTC. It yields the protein CASSYSQTSGGLEQFF.

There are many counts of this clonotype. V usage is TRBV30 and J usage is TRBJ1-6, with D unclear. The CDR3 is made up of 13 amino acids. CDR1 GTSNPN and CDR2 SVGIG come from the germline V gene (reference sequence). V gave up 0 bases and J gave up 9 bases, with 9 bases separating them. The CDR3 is CAWSVSTGSPLHF. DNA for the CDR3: TGTGCCTGGAGTGTGTCCACGGGTTCACCCCTCCACTTT.

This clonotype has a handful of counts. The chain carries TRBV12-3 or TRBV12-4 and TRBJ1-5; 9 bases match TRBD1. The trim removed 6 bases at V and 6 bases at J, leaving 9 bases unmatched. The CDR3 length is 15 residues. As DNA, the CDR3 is TGTGCCAGCAGCCTACGACAGGGGGGAGGTCAGCCCCAGCATTTT. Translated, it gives CASSLRQGGGQPQHF.

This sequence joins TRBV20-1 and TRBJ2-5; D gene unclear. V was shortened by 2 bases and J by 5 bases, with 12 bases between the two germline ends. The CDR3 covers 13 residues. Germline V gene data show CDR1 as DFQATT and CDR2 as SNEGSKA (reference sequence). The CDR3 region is CSARPRPSETQYF. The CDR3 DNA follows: TGCAGTGCTAGACCCCGACCGTCGGAGACCCAGTACTTC.

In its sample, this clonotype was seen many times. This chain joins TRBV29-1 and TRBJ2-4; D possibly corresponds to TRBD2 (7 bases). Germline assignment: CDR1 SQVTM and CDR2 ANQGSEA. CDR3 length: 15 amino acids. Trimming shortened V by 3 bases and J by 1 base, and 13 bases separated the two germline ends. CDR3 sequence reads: CSVEVGGAAKNIQYF. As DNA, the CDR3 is TGCAGCGTTGAGGTGGGGGGGGCGGCCAAAAACATTCAGTACTTC.